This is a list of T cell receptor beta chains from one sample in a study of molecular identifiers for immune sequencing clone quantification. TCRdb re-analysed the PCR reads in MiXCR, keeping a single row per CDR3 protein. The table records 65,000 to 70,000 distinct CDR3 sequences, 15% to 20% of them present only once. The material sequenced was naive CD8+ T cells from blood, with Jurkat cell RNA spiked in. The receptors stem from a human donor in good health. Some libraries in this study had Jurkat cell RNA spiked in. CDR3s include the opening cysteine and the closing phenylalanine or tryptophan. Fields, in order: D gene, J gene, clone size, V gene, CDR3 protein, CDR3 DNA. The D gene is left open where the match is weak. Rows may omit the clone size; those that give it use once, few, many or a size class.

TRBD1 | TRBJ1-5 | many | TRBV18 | CASSPTFGTGYVGGAQPQHF | TGTGCCAGCTCACCAACTTTCGGGACAGGGTATGTTGGGGGAGCTCAGCCCCAGCATTTT
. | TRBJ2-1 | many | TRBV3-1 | CASSAVLADEQFF | TGTGCCAGCAGCGCTGTCCTAGCTGATGAGCAGTTCTTC
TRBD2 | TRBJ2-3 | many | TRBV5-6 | CASSLEQGTSEEDTQYF | TGTGCCAGCAGCTTGGAGCAGGGGACTAGCGAGGAAGATACGCAGTATTTT
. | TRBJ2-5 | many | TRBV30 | CAWGEVGLQYF | TGTGCCTGGGGGGAGGTGGGCCTCCAGTACTTC
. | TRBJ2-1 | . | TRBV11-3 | CASSSPNSYNEQFF | TGTGCCAGCAGCTCCCCAAACTCCTACAATGAGCAGTTCTTC
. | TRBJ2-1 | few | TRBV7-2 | CASSLLRGTSSYNEQFF | TGTGCCAGCAGCTTATTACGCGGCACAAGCTCCTACAATGAGCAGTTCTTC
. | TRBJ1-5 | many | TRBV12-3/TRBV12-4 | CASSPTGAGHQHF | TGTGCCAGCAGTCCAACGGGTGCAGGGCACCAGCATTTT
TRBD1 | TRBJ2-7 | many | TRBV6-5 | CASSLHNRGLYEQYF | TGTGCCAGCAGTCTCCATAACAGGGGGCTTTACGAGCAGTACTTC
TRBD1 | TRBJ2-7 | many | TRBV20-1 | CSAPGTGVDEQYF | TGCAGTGCGCCCGGGACAGGGGTGGACGAGCAGTACTTC
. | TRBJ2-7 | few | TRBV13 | CASSPPLEPGEQYF | TGTGCCAGCAGCCCCCCTCTTGAGCCGGGGGAGCAGTACTTC
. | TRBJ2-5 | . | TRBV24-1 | CATSGPGTLGKGTQYF | TGTGCCACCAGTGGCCCCGGGACCCTAGGGAAGGGGACCCAGTACTTC
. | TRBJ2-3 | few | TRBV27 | CASSLRPGIYTDTQYF | TGTGCCAGCAGTTTGCGTCCAGGAATCTACACAGATACGCAGTATTTT
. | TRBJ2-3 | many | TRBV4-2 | CASSHPTDTQYF | TGTGCCAGCAGCCACCCCACAGATACGCAGTATTTT
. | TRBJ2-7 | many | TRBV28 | CASSSSNEQYF | TGTGCCAGCAGTTCTAGCAACGAGCAGTACTTC
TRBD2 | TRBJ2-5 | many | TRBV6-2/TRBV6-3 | CASSYFGPAGSHETQYF | TGTGCCAGCAGTTACTTTGGACCAGCGGGATCCCATGAGACCCAGTACTTC
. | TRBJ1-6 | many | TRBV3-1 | CASSRRRVVGNNSPLHF | TGTGCCAGCAGCCGCCGAAGGGTCGTGGGCAATAATTCACCCCTCCACTTT
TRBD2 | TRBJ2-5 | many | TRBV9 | CASSAGTSGTQETQYF | TGTGCCAGCAGCGCTGGGACTAGCGGAACCCAAGAGACCCAGTACTTC
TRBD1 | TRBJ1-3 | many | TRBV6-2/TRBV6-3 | CASPAGGRRTGVFRNTIYF | TGTGCCAGCCCCGCCGGCGGCCGCCGGACAGGGGTTTTTCGAAACACCATATATTTT
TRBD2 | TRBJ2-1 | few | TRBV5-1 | CASFRGTSGIAAYNEQFF | TGCGCCAGCTTTAGGGGGACTAGCGGGATAGCTGCGTACAATGAGCAGTTCTTC
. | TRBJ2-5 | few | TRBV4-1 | CASSNLFQETQYF | TGCGCCAGCAGCAACTTGTTCCAAGAGACCCAGTACTTC
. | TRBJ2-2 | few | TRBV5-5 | CASRRDPSNTGELFF | TGTGCCAGCAGGCGGGACCCCTCGAACACCGGGGAGCTGTTTTTT
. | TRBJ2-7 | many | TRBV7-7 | CASSSGPPTYEQYF | TGTGCTAGCAGCTCCGGACCACCCACCTACGAGCAGTACTTC
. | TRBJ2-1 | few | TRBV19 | CASSPPPGQYYNEQFF | TGTGCCAGTAGTCCTCCCCCCGGACAGTACTACAATGAGCAGTTCTTC
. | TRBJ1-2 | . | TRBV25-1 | CANPLDREGYTF | TGTGCCAACCCCCTCGACCGTGAGGGCTACACCTTC
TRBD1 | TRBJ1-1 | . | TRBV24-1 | CATSDRQGGTEAFF | TGTGCCACCAGTGACAGACAGGGAGGCACTGAAGCTTTCTTT
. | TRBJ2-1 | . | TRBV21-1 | CASSPFPLNEQFF | TGTGCCAGCTCGCCCTTTCCTCTCAATGAGCAGTTCTTC
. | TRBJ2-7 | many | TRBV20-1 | CSAVILSGPYEQYF | TGCAGTGCTGTAATACTATCCGGTCCCTACGAGCAGTACTTC
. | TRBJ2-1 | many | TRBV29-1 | CSVRTLSYNEQFF | TGCAGCGTCCGGACGCTATCCTACAATGAGCAGTTCTTC
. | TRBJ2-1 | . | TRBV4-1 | CASSQRTTLNNEQFF | TGCGCCAGCAGCCAAAGGACTACTCTCAACAATGAGCAGTTCTTC
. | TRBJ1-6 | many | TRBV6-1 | CASSEMNLYNSPLHF | TGTGCCAGCAGTGAGATGAATCTCTATAATTCACCCCTCCACTTT
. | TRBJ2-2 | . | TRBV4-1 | CASSQGVTGELFF | TGCGCCAGCAGCCAAGGAGTAACCGGGGAGCTGTTTTTT
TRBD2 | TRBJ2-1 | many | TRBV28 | CASSFPKREPSYNEQFF | TGTGCCAGCAGTTTCCCTAAGCGGGAGCCGTCCTACAATGAGCAGTTCTTC
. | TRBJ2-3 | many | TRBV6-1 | CASSDLAPRADTQYF | TGTGCCAGCAGTGATCTAGCCCCCAGGGCAGATACGCAGTATTTT
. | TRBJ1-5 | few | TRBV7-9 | CASSLGSRPQHF | TGTGCCAGCAGCTTAGGCAGTCGGCCCCAGCATTTT
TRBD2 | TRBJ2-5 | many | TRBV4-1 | CASSQVELAGFSRAQYF | TGCGCCAGCAGCCAAGTCGAACTAGCGGGATTCTCGAGGGCCCAGTACTTC
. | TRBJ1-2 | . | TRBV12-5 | CASGLVGAYGYTF | TGTGCTAGTGGTTTGGTTGGGGCATATGGCTACACCTTC
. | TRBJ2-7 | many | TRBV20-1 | CSVPRQSRHEQYF | TGCAGTGTACCCCGCCAGTCCCGCCACGAGCAGTACTTC